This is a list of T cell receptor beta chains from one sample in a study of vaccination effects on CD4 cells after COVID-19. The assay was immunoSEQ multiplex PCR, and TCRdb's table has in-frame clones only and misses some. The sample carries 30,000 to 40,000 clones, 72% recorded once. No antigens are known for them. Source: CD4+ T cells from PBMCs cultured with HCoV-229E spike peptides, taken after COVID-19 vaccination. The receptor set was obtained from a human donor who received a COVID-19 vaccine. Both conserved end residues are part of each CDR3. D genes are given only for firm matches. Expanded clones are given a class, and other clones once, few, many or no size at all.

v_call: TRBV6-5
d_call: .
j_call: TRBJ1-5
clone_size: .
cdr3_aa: CASSYSGGDNQPQHF
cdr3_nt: TGTGCCAGCAGTTACTCCGGGGGGGATAATCAGCCCCAGCATTTT

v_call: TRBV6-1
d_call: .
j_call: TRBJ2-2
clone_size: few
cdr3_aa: CASSEAVGVGELFF
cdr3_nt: TGTGCCAGCAGTGAAGCGGTAGGGGTCGGGGAGCTGTTTTTT

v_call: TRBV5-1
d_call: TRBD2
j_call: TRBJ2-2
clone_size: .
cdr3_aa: CASSPRLAAGELFF
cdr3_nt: TGCGCCAGCAGCCCCAGACTAGCCGCCGGGGAGCTGTTTTTT

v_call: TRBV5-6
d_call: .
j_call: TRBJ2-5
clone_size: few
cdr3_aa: CASSLAPGRQDEETQYF
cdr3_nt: TGTGCCAGCAGCTTGGCCCCTGGTCGGCAGGACGAAGAGACCCAGTACTTC

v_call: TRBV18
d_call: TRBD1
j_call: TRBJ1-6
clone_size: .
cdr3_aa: CASSSGTVNSPLHF
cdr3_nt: TGTGCCAGCTCCTCCGGGACAGTTAATTCACCCCTCCACTTT

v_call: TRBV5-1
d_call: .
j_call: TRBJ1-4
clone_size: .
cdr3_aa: CASSLGATNEKLFF
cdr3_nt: TGCGCCAGCAGCTTGGGTGCAACTAATGAAAAACTGTTTTTT

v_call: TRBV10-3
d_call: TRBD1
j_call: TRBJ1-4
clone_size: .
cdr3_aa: CAISDSGTGNEKLFF
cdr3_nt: TGTGCCATCAGTGATTCGGGGACAGGGAATGAAAAACTGTTTTTT

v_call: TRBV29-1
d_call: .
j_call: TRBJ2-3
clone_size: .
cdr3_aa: CSVHGRNTDTQYF
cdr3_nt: TGCAGCGTACATGGACGGAACACAGATACGCAGTATTTT

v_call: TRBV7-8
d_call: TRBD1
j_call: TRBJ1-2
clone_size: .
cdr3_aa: CASSLGGQTANYGYTF
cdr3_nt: TGTGCCAGCAGCTTAGGGGGACAGACCGCTAACTATGGCTACACCTTC

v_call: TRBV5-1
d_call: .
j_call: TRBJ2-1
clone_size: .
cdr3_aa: CASSLGQLRSYNEQFF
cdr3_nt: TGCGCCAGCAGCTTGGGTCAGCTACGCTCCTACAATGAGCAGTTCTTC

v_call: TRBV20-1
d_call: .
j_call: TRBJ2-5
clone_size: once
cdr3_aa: CSASSETQYF
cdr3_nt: TGCAGTGCTAGTTCAGAGACCCAGTACTTC

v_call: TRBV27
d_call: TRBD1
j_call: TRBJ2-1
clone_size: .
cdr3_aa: CASSSAYLRDRSYNEQFF
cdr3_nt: TGTGCCAGCAGTTCTGCCTACCTCCGGGACAGAAGCTACAATGAGCAGTTCTTC

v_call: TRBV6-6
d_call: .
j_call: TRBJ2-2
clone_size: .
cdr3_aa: CASRTHTGELFF
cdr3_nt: TGTGCCAGCAGGACCCACACCGGGGAGCTGTTTTTT

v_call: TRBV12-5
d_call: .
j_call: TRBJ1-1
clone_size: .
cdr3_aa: CASRDRNTEAFF
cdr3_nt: TGTGCTAGTAGAGACAGAAACACTGAAGCTTTCTTT

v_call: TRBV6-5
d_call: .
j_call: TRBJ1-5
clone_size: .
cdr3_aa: CASSWLDSNQPQHF
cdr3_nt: TGTGCCAGCAGCTGGTTAGATAGCAATCAGCCCCAGCATTTT

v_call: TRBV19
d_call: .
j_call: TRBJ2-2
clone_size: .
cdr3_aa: CASREGGGTGELFF
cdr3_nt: TGTGCCAGTAGAGAGGGGGGGGGCACCGGGGAGCTGTTTTTT

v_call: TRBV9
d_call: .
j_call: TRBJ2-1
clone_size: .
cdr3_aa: CASSPSSDPSYNEQFF
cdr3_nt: TGTGCCAGCAGCCCATCTAGCGACCCCTCCTACAATGAGCAGTTCTTC

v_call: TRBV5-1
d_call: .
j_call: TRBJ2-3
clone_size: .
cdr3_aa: CASSLGFSTDTQYF
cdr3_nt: TGCGCCAGCAGCTTGGGGTTTAGCACAGATACGCAGTATTTT

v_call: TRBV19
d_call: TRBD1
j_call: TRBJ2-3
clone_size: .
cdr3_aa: CASSTGDRGVDTQYF
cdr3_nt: TGTGCCAGTAGTACCGGCGACAGGGGAGTAGATACGCAGTATTTT

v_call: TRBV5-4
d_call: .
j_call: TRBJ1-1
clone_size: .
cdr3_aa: CASSLVGAGNTEAFF
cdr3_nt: TGTGCCAGCAGCTTGGTGGGGGCGGGTAACACTGAAGCTTTCTTT

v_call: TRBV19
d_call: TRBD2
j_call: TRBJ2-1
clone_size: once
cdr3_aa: CASSISRLGLAGAKSSYNEQFF
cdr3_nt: TGTGCCAGTAGTATATCCCGTCTCGGACTAGCGGGGGCCAAAAGCTCCTACAATGAGCAGTTCTTC

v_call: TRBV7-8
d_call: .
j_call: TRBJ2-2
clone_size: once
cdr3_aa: CASSRRQKHNTGELFF
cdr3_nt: TGTGCCAGCAGCCGTAGACAGAAACACAACACCGGGGAGCTGTTTTTT

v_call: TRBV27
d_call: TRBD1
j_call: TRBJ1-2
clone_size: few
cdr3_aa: CASRLDRGYGYTF
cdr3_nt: TGTGCCAGCAGACTTGACAGGGGCTATGGCTACACCTTC

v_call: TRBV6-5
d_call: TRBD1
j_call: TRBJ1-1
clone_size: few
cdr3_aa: CASSYRTGGNTEAFF
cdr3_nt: TGTGCCAGCAGTTACCGGACAGGGGGGAACACTGAAGCTTTCTTT

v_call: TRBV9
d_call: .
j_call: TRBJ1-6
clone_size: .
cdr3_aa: CASSVGDASPLHF
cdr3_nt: TGTGCCAGCAGCGTAGGAGACGCATCACCCCTCCACTTT

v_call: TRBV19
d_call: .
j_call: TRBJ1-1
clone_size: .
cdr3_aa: CASKGSFMNTEAFF
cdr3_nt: TGTGCCAGTAAGGGGTCCTTTATGAACACTGAAGCTTTCTTT

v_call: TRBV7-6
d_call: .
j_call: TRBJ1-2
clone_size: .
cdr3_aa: CASSLNKNYGYTF
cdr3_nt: TGTGCCAGCAGCTTGAACAAGAACTATGGCTACACCTTC

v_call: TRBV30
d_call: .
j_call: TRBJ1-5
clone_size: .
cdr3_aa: CAWSGRGLGQPQHF
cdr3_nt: TGTGCCTGGAGTGGAAGGGGTTTGGGTCAGCCCCAGCATTTT

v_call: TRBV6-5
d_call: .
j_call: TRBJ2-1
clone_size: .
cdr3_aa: CASRLYNEQFF
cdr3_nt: TGTGCCAGCAGACTTTATAATGAGCAGTTCTTC

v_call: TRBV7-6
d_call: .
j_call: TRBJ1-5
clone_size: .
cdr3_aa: CASSRLEGSNQPQHF
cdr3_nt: TGTGCCAGCAGCCGGCTCGAGGGAAGCAATCAGCCCCAGCATTTT

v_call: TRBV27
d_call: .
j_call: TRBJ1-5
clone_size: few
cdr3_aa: CASSLAGSRQPQHF
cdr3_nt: TGTGCCAGCAGTTTGGCAGGGTCGCGTCAGCCCCAGCATTTT

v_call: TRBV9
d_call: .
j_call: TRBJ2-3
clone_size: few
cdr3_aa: CASSVLVGVNTDTQYF
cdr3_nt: TGTGCCAGCAGCGTACTTGTCGGGGTTAACACAGATACGCAGTATTTT

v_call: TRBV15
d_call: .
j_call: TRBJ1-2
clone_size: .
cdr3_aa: CATSRRGPTYGYTF
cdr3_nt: TGTGCCACCAGTCGGCGAGGACCAACCTATGGCTACACCTTC

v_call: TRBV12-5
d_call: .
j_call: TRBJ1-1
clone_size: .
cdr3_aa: CASGLVDSNSQAFF
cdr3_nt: TGTGCTAGTGGTTTGGTAGACAGTAATTCCCAAGCTTTCTTT

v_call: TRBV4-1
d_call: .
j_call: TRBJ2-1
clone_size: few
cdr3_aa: CASSQVAGKTYNEQFF
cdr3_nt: TGCGCCAGCAGCCAAGTTGCCGGGAAGACCTACAATGAGCAGTTCTTC

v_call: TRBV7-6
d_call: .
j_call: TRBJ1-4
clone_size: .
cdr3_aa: CASSPGPGNEKLFF
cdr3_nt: TGTGCCAGCAGCCCCGGTCCGGGTAATGAAAAACTGTTTTTT

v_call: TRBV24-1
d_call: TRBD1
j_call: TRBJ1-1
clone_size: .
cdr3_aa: CATTRQGAGRGTEAFF
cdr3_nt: TGTGCCACCACCCGACAGGGGGCGGGTCGGGGCACTGAAGCTTTCTTT

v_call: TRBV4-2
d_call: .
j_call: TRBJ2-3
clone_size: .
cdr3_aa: CASSIWVRGSTDTQYF
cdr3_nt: TGTGCCAGCAGCATTTGGGTGCGGGGAAGCACAGATACGCAGTATTTT

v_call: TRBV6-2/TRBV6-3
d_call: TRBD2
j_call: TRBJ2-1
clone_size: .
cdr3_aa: CASRYGGLAGGDEQFF
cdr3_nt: TGTGCCAGCAGATACGGGGGACTAGCGGGGGGTGATGAGCAGTTCTTC

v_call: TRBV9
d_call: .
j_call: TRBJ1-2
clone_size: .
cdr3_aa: CASSTGTTHFLGYTF
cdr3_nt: TGTGCCAGCAGCACCGGGACAACACACTTTCTCGGCTACACCTTC

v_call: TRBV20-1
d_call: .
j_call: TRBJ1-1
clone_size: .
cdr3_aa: CSASFLGDTEAFF
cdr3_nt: TGCAGTGCTAGTTTCTTGGGTGACACTGAAGCTTTCTTT

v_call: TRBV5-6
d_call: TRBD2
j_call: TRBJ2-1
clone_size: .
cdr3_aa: CASSPSPAGYFNEQFF
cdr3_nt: TGTGCCAGCAGCCCGAGCCCAGCGGGGTATTTTAATGAGCAGTTCTTC

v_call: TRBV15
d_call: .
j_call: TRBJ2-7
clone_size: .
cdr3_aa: CATSPKQGFSYEQYF
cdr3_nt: TGTGCCACCAGCCCAAAACAGGGATTCTCCTACGAGCAGTACTTC

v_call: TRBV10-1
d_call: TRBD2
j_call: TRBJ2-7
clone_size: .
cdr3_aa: CASSPAGGNEQYF
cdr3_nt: TGCGCCAGCAGTCCAGCGGGGGGCAACGAGCAGTACTTC

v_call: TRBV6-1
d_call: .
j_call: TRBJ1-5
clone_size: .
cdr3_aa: CASSDGGGMNQPQHF
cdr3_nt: TGTGCCAGCAGTGATGGCGGGGGAATGAATCAGCCCCAGCATTTT

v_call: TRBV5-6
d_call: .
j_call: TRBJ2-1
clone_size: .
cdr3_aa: CASSLVVSGSYNEQFF
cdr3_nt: TGTGCCAGCAGCTTGGTCGTTAGCGGATCCTACAATGAGCAGTTCTTC